The T cell receptor (beta chain) described here comes from a study of OX40 agonist ivuxolimab in advanced cancers. Of note for this clone: No antigen is known for it.

Study observations and caveats: In general, CD8+ T cells held more expanded clones than CD4+ did, on average. Expanded peripheral T-cell antigen specificity went undetermined.

This CDR3 region has 15 residues. J lost 3 bases, V lost 7 bases, and 8 bases had no gene match. Germline V gene sequence: CDR1 LNHDA, CDR2 SQIVND (reference sequence). TCRdb keeps only in-frame clones here, not all; method: immunoSEQ multiplex PCR. This sample yields about 59,000 clones, of which 87% are seen a single time; 0.37% belongs to the top ten. The receptor was isolated from an adult with an advanced solid tumor such as melanoma, head and neck, liver or kidney cancer. Sequenced here: CD4+ or CD8+ T cells sorted from blood, sampled in a trial of the OX40 agonist ivuxolimab. The rearrangement links TRBV19 to TRBJ1-3; TRBD1 agrees at 8 bases. The CDR3 here is CASKPNRGSGNTIYF. CDR3 DNA sequence: TGTGCCAGTAAGCCTAACAGGGGGAGTGGAAACACCATATATTTT.